One and the same sample provided the 30 T cell receptor beta chains below, sequenced in a study of esophageal squamous cell carcinoma under preoperative chemotherapy. Sample time point: before preoperative PTX-NDP chemotherapy. TCRdb re-called the PCR reads through MiXCR, storing one row per CDR3 protein. The sample gives some 30,000 distinct CDR3 sequences, around 50% of which show up once; roughly 12% is in the top ten. Sample acquisition took place from a patient given preoperative chemotherapy. The receptors were sampled from a human donor with esophageal squamous cell carcinoma. The donor label of this sample is uncertain.

In regard to this clonotype: Germline is not matched at one junction end, which may reflect a read error. The chain employs TRBV7-2 and TRBJ2-3, with 7 bases lining up with TRBD2. Germline V gene data show CDR1 as SGHTA and CDR2 as FQGNSA. This CDR3 has 16 amino acids. CDR3 nucleotides: TGTGCCAGCGGGGCGCACGGGGGGAGAGAGACAGATACGCAGTACTTT. It yields the protein CASGAHGGRETDTQYF.

In this sample, this clonotype turned up many times. The chain employs TRBV27 and TRBJ2-1; no reliable D call. CDR1 MNHEY and CDR2 SMNVEV come from the germline V gene (reference sequence). Trimming removed 3 bases from V and 0 bases from J, with 9 bases in between. The CDR3 length is 15 residues. CDR3 coding DNA: TGTGCCAGCAGTTTTTACGGGTCCTCCTACAATGAGCAGTTCTTC. This codes for CASSFYGSSYNEQFF.

This clonotype was found many times. This chain's CDR3 is CASSRGGTAYEQYF. The CDR3 DNA sequence: TGTGCCAGCAGCCGGGGCGGGACAGCCTACGAGCAGTACTTC. The rearrangement joins TRBV12-3 or TRBV12-4 to TRBJ2-7, with D maybe TRBD1 (7 bases). V was clipped by 6 bases and J by 2 bases, with 14 bases between them. This CDR3 is built from 14 residues.

Notes on this clonotype: A read error may account for a junction end that differs from germline. V gene TRBV7-6 combines with J gene TRBJ2-4, with 7 positions matching TRBD2. CDR3 length: 15 residues. Germline V lookup: CDR1 SGHVS, CDR2 FNYEAQ. This CDR3 is CGSSLCSGGKDTQYF. The CDR3 bases are TGTGGCAGCAGCTTGTGCTCGGGAGGCAAAGATACTCAGTATTTC.

The gene calls are TRBV5-4 and TRBJ2-1; D possibly corresponds to TRBD2 (5 bases). CDR3 length equals 15 residues. Germline CDR1 is SGHNT and CDR2 is YYREEE (reference sequence). V lost 0 bases to trimming and J lost 2 bases, with 9 bases between them. CDR3 sequence (DNA): TGTGCCAGCAGCTTGGTAGGAGGCACCTACAATGAGCAGTTCTTC. Its translation: CASSLVGGTYNEQFF.

The V and J genes are TRBV7-8 and TRBJ2-1; TRBD2 matches 11 bases. V dropped 4 bases and J dropped 1; count of bases not matched to a gene: 15. Germline V gives CDR1 SGHVS, CDR2 FQNEAQ. The CDR3 totals 20 residues. Here the CDR3 DNA reads TGTGCCAGCAGCTCCGACCTCCCCCCGACTAGCGGGATATCCTACAATGAGCAGTTCTTC. This gives the protein CASSSDLPPTSGISYNEQFF.

This clonotype came up a few times. The J gene is TRBJ1-1, the V gene TRBV5-6; 9 bases align to TRBD1. Germline values: CDR1 SGHDT, CDR2 YYEEEE. The CDR3 runs to 15 residues. The ends lost 0 bases at V and 4 bases at J; junction bases unmatched: 4. The CDR3 region has the DNA TGTGCCAGCAGCTTGGGGGGACAGGGAAGCACTGAAGCTTTCTTT. It specifies CASSLGGQGSTEAFF.

The gene calls are TRBV11-3 and TRBJ2-3; 14 bases align to TRBD2. The CDR3 loop spans 23 amino acids. Germline assignment: CDR1 SGHNT and CDR2 YENEEA. Unmatched junction bases numbered 24, after V lost 4 bases and J lost 3 bases. CDR3 nucleotides: TGTGCCAGCAGCTGGGCGGACAGGGCCGGGACTAGCGGGAGAAGTTTAGAGACAGATACGCAGTATTTT. This translates into CASSWADRAGTSGRSLETDTQYF.

On this clonotype: One end of the junction is discordant with germline, which a read error may explain. V usage is TRBV7-2 and J usage is TRBJ2-1, with TRBD2 matching over 7 bases. Near its end, the DNA agrees better with TRBJ2-7, so the J call may be wrong. CDR1 and CDR2 from the germline V gene are SGHTA and FQGNSA. This CDR3 has 13 amino acids. DNA of the CDR3: TGTGCCCGCAGCTCATCGGGGGGAAATACGCAGTACTTC. It yields the protein CARSSSGGNTQYF.

The gene calls are TRBV7-2 and TRBJ2-1; D remains unclear. Germline CDR1 and CDR2: SGHTA and FQGNSA. The CDR3 is made up of 14 amino acids. The ends were cut back, 2 bases at V and 13 bases at J, with 18 bases in the middle. CDR3 DNA sequence: TGTGCCAGCAGCTTATCGGGCAGTAAAGAGACCCAGTTCTTC. Protein sequence: CASSLSGSKETQFF.

V and J are TRBV19 and TRBJ2-1; tentative D call: TRBD2 (7 bases). The closer fit of TRBJ2-7 to the DNA end suggests the J call may be wrong. The CDR3 loop spans 15 amino acids. From germline, CDR1 is LNHDA and CDR2 SQIVND (reference sequence). The CDR3 loop is CASSIVGGRAHEQYF. The DNA of the CDR3 is TGTGCCAGTAGTATAGTCGGGGGGCGCGCCCACGAGCAGTACTTC.

In the case of this clonotype: A junction end diverges from the germline sequence, so it may reflect a read error. The V gene is TRBV7-3, the J gene TRBJ2-4; TRBD2 matches 9 bases. CDR3 length equals 17 residues. Germline lookup yields CDR1 SGHTA and CDR2 FQGTGA. CDR3 sequence reads: CASSFRPAGGVKDIQYF. CDR3 coding DNA: TGTGCCAGCAGCTTCAGACCGGCGGGAGGGGTCAAAGACATCCAGTACTTC.

Concerning this clonotype: Since the CDR3 does not end with the conserved phenylalanine or tryptophan, this likely comes from a read error. The limits of the CDR3 on the DNA are not certain, so only TCRdb's listed CDR3 is given. V gene TRBV7-6 combines with J gene TRBJ2-5; the D call of TRBD1 is as the table states it, not checked on the DNA. The germline V gene has CDR1 SGHVS and CDR2 FNYEAQ. The CDR3 region is 14 residues in length, termini included. This CDR3 is CASSLDGRQESRHS.

This clonotype was seen only a few times. This sequence joins TRBV12-3 or TRBV12-4 and TRBJ2-3; a possible D gene is TRBD2 (6 bases). V lost 3 bases, J lost 0 bases, and 10 bases lay in between. The CDR3 runs to 15 residues. CDR3 loop: CASSFWEVSTDTQYF. CDR3 nucleotides: TGTGCCAGCAGTTTCTGGGAGGTTAGCACAGATACGCAGTATTTT.

As for this clonotype: Compared with germline, one end of the junction differs, possibly owing to a read error. The chain employs TRBV7-9 and TRBJ2-3; 11 nucleotides match TRBD2. The CDR3 has 17 residues. Per the germline V gene, CDR1 is SEHNR and CDR2 is FQNEAQ (reference sequence). The CDR3 region is CASSPLAGGRAKDTQYF. CDR3 DNA: TGTGCCAGCAGCCCTTTAGCGGGGGGGCGAGCCAAAGATACGCAGTACTTT.

This sequence joins TRBV7-2 and TRBJ2-4, with TRBD2 matching 12 bases. The tail of the sequence fits TRBJ2-7 better, so the J call may be wrong. The CDR3 runs 15 residues. Germline V gene sequence: CDR1 SGHTA, CDR2 FQGNSA. This chain's CDR3 is CASSPTSGRGNEQYF. CDR3 nucleotides: TGTGCCAGCAGCCCGACTAGCGGGAGAGGGAACGAGCAGTACTTC.

The table lists this clonotype with many counts. The rearrangement joins TRBV6-1 to TRBJ2-1; D may be TRBD1 or TRBD2 (5 bases each). V gave up 4 bases and J gave up 10 bases, with 14 bases separating them. The CDR3 is 13 amino acids. Germline V gene data show CDR1 as MNHNS and CDR2 as SASEGT. The CDR3 loop reads CASSAIGGTEQFF. CDR3 DNA: TGTGCCAGCAGTGCTATCGGTGGGACCGAGCAGTTCTTC.

This clonotype was seen many times. The gene calls are TRBV7-2 and TRBJ2-5; no clear D. There are 13 residues in the CDR3. The V end was cut by 3 bases, the J end by 11 bases, with 16 bases between. Germline lookup yields CDR1 SGHTA and CDR2 FQGNSA. In DNA form, the CDR3 reads TGTGCCAGCAGCTTCCTTTCCTCCGCGGAGCAGTACTTC. As protein: CASSFLSSAEQYF.

This clonotype was observed a few times. This rearrangement joins TRBV11-3 to TRBJ2-7; possible D gene TRBD2, 6 bases. Germline V CDR1 and CDR2: SGHNT, YENEEA. The CDR3 sequence is 13 residues long. V was shortened by 8 bases and J by 0 bases, with 11 bases between the two germline ends. CDR3 DNA sequence: TGTGCCAGCGATACCGGGGGCTCCTACGAGCAGTACTTC. It codes for CASDTGGSYEQYF.

Of note for this clonotype: The junction departs from germline at one end; a sequencing error may be responsible. The rearrangement links TRBV7-6 to TRBJ2-4; maybe TRBD2 (6 bases). Germline V gene lookup returns CDR1 SGHVS and CDR2 FNYEAQ. The CDR3 is 16 residues long. The CDR3 is CASRVTGRGATDTQYF. As DNA, the CDR3 is TGTGCCAGCCGCGTCACGGGGCGGGGAGCCACAGACACGCAGTATTTC.

The chain links TRBV11-2 to TRBJ2-1; D perhaps matches TRBD2 (6 bases). The CDR3 consists of 14 residues. Germline CDR1 SGHAT, CDR2 FQNNGV. V gave up 4 bases and J gave up 7 bases, with 14 bases separating them. The CDR3 loop is CASSSGEAVNEQFF. The CDR3 coding sequence is TGTGCCAGCAGCTCCGGGGAGGCGGTTAATGAGCAGTTCTTC. The full variable domain, with the rest looked up from reference TRBV11-2 and TRBJ2-1, is EAGVAQSPRYKIIEKRQSVAFWCNPISGHATLYWYQQILGQGPKLLIQFQNNGVVDDSQLPKDRFSAERLKGVDSTLKIQPAKLEDSAVYLCASSSGEAVNEQFFGPGTRLTVL.

This clonotype occurred many times. The chain couples TRBV7-2 to TRBJ2-5; possible D gene TRBD1, 6 bases. V was shortened by 5 bases and J by 4 bases, with 17 bases between the two germline ends. The CDR3 runs 15 residues. Germline V gene lookup returns CDR1 SGHTA and CDR2 FQGNSA. CDR3 in DNA: TGTGCCAGCAGCCCCCGGCTAGGCAGGGGAGAGACCCAGTACTTC. Translation gives CASSPRLGRGETQYF.

This rearrangement joins TRBV5-4 to TRBJ2-2, with 14 bases aligning to TRBD2. The V gene end was trimmed by 3 bases and the J gene end by 6 bases; junction bases not matched to a gene: 7. Germline V CDR1 and CDR2: SGHNT, YYREEE (reference sequence). The CDR3 contains 17 residues. The CDR3 is CASSSGTSGSGAGELFF. The CDR3 region has the DNA TGTGCCAGCAGCTCCGGGACTAGCGGGAGTGGGGCCGGGGAGCTGTTTTTT.

This clonotype was detected a few times. CDR3 nucleotide sequence: TGTGCCAGCAGCCGTAGACCTTACAATGAGCAGTTCTTC. Protein: CASSRRPYNEQFF. The chain has TRBV7-8 and TRBJ2-1; D is uncertain. Germline lookup yields CDR1 SGHVS and CDR2 FQNEAQ. V was shortened by 5 bases and J by 4 bases, with 9 bases between the two germline ends. This CDR3 region has 13 residues.

This clonotype has just one count. The chain is built from TRBV6-1 and TRBJ2-3; the D gene is possibly TRBD2 (7 bases). From germline, CDR1 is MNHNS and CDR2 SASEGT. The CDR3 spans 15 residues. The V end was cut by 7 bases, the J end by 0 bases, with 14 bases between. CDR3 sequence reads: CASTRGRDSTDTQYF. The CDR3 DNA follows: TGTGCCAGCACTAGGGGGAGGGACAGCACAGATACGCAGTATTTT.

The genes are TRBV6-1 and TRBJ2-1; a weak D match, TRBD1 (6 bases). The closer fit of TRBJ2-7 to the DNA end suggests the J call may be wrong. The CDR3 is 15 amino acids. Germline V gene data show CDR1 as MNHNS and CDR2 as SASEGT. The CDR3 loop is CASRRTATNPREQYF. CDR3 sequence (DNA): TGTGCCAGCAGAAGGACAGCCACCAACCCTCGCGAGCAGTACTTC.

The chain couples TRBV7-2 to TRBJ2-4; D may be TRBD2 (7 bases). CDR1 is SGHTA and CDR2 is FQGNSA in the germline V gene. V was shortened by 8 bases and J by 5 bases, with 22 bases between the two germline ends. The CDR3 has 16 amino acids. The CDR3 spells CASAGAGGRDQNIQYF. As DNA, the CDR3 is TGTGCCAGCGCGGGGGCCGGGGGGCGTGACCAAAACATTCAGTACTTC. Using reference TRBV7-2 and TRBJ2-4 for the parts outside the CDR3, the full variable domain is GAGVSQSPSNKVTEKGKDVELRCDPISGHTALYWYRQSLGQGLEFLIYFQGNSAPDKSGLPSDRFSAERTGGSVSTLTIQRTQQEDSAVYLCASAGAGGRDQNIQYFGAGTRLSVL.

The rearrangement joins TRBV7-2 to TRBJ2-3, with TRBD2 as a possible D gene (6 bases). Germline assignment: CDR1 SGHTA and CDR2 FQGNSA. Trimming removed 4 bases from V and 14 bases from J, with 19 bases in between. The CDR3 is 13 residues long. Written as DNA, the CDR3 is TGTGCCAGCAGCTCGAACCCGGGGAGGTTGCGGTATTTT. This gives the protein CASSSNPGRLRYF.

Only a few counts were recorded for this clonotype. In nucleotides, the CDR3 is TGTGCCAGCAGCTTATGGGCGGGGGTTCAGGATACGCAGTATTTT. Its protein product is CASSLWAGVQDTQYF. The chain carries TRBV7-2 and TRBJ2-3; 7 nucleotides line up with TRBD2. Germline CDR1 reads SGHTA; CDR2 reads FQGNSA. V gave up 2 bases and J gave up 6 bases; unmatched junction bases: 8. The CDR3 spans 15 residues.

On this clonotype itself: The conserved final phenylalanine or tryptophan is absent from the CDR3, which likely points to a read error. The limits of the CDR3 on the DNA are not certain, so only TCRdb's listed CDR3 is given. V and J are TRBV7-8 and TRBJ2-3; the DNA was not compared with TRBD2, the D call given in the table. The germline V gene has CDR1 SGHVS and CDR2 FQNEAQ. Ends included, the CDR3 has 17 residues. CDR3 in amino acids: CASSPASGRSSVNEQYS.